This is a list of T cell receptor beta chains from one sample in a study of CD4 T cells in relation to SARS-CoV-2 and coronaviruses. These receptors have no identified antigens. The assay was immunoSEQ multiplex PCR, and TCRdb's table has in-frame clones only and misses some. The repertoire has roughly 38,000 clones, roughly 84% of them found once; the top ten carry 1.2%. Sequencing was carried out using naive CD4+ T cells from PBMCs, cultured in vitro. The origin of the receptors is an adult with COVID-19. CDR3s leave out the opening cysteine and the closing phenylalanine or tryptophan. Each record gives: CDR3 protein, J gene, V gene, D gene. A D gene is named only where the DNA matches it firmly.

CDR3 protein: ASSLSGTDTQY
J gene: TRBJ2-3
V gene: TRBV12-3/TRBV12-4
D gene: -

CDR3 protein: SARVGQPQH
J gene: TRBJ1-5
V gene: TRBV20-1
D gene: -

CDR3 protein: ASSSRIDTDTQY
J gene: TRBJ2-3
V gene: TRBV4-3
D gene: -

CDR3 protein: ASSQWGGGANVLT
J gene: TRBJ2-6
V gene: TRBV3-1/TRBV3-2
D gene: TRBD2

CDR3 protein: ATSDSRQGWQETQY
J gene: TRBJ2-5
V gene: TRBV24-1
D gene: TRBD1

CDR3 protein: ASSLVTNTEAF
J gene: TRBJ1-1
V gene: TRBV5-1
D gene: -

CDR3 protein: ASSLEGIPYNEQF
J gene: TRBJ2-1
V gene: TRBV5-1
D gene: -

CDR3 protein: ASTPEGSYNEQF
J gene: TRBJ2-1
V gene: TRBV5-1
D gene: -

CDR3 protein: ASSQASSYEQY
J gene: TRBJ2-7
V gene: TRBV14
D gene: -

CDR3 protein: ASSLIPQTSVNNEQF
J gene: TRBJ2-1
V gene: TRBV7-3
D gene: TRBD2

CDR3 protein: ASSTINIVTGELF
J gene: TRBJ2-2
V gene: TRBV6-6
D gene: -

CDR3 protein: ASSQILRDKRETQY
J gene: TRBJ2-5
V gene: TRBV4-1
D gene: -

CDR3 protein: ASSQGAGGREQF
J gene: TRBJ2-1
V gene: TRBV4-2
D gene: TRBD1

CDR3 protein: ASSYIAGAYNEQF
J gene: TRBJ2-1
V gene: TRBV6-6
D gene: TRBD2

CDR3 protein: ASQTSGGRGYT
J gene: TRBJ1-2
V gene: TRBV19
D gene: -

CDR3 protein: ASTPRGQINSPLH
J gene: TRBJ1-6
V gene: TRBV6-5
D gene: TRBD1

CDR3 protein: ASSRRKPRTGELF
J gene: TRBJ2-2
V gene: TRBV28
D gene: -

CDR3 protein: ASSQPGKGTGINRGDTQY
J gene: TRBJ2-3
V gene: TRBV23-1
D gene: TRBD1

CDR3 protein: ASSPFGTSGQETQY
J gene: TRBJ2-5
V gene: TRBV7-8
D gene: TRBD2

CDR3 protein: ASSYSTSVYEQY
J gene: TRBJ2-7
V gene: TRBV6-5
D gene: TRBD2

CDR3 protein: ASIIGQGNNEQF
J gene: TRBJ2-1
V gene: TRBV7-9
D gene: TRBD1

CDR3 protein: ASSQDLVTEAF
J gene: TRBJ1-1
V gene: TRBV14
D gene: -

CDR3 protein: ASGLVRGGTPANYGYT
J gene: TRBJ1-2
V gene: TRBV12-5
D gene: -

CDR3 protein: ASSLTVNYGYT
J gene: TRBJ1-2
V gene: TRBV27
D gene: -

CDR3 protein: ASSAEKRYGYT
J gene: TRBJ1-2
V gene: TRBV2
D gene: -

CDR3 protein: ASMVTGNNSPLH
J gene: TRBJ1-6
V gene: TRBV7-2
D gene: -

CDR3 protein: ASSYQGQGIYEQY
J gene: TRBJ2-7
V gene: TRBV5-6
D gene: -

CDR3 protein: ASSLTGLAKSTDTQY
J gene: TRBJ2-3
V gene: TRBV5-6
D gene: TRBD2

CDR3 protein: ASSDPGQGVTGELF
J gene: TRBJ2-2
V gene: TRBV27
D gene: TRBD1

CDR3 protein: ASSHVGGWETQY
J gene: TRBJ2-5
V gene: TRBV7-2
D gene: -

CDR3 protein: ASSLPGLAGFTDTQY
J gene: TRBJ2-3
V gene: TRBV5-1
D gene: TRBD2

CDR3 protein: ASSLQNTGELF
J gene: TRBJ2-2
V gene: TRBV5-1
D gene: -

CDR3 protein: ASSQDPPGTHNEQF
J gene: TRBJ2-1
V gene: TRBV3-1/TRBV3-2
D gene: -

CDR3 protein: ASSASGSGQPQH
J gene: TRBJ1-5
V gene: TRBV9
D gene: -

CDR3 protein: ASSPGSNQPQH
J gene: TRBJ1-5
V gene: TRBV2
D gene: -